This T cell receptor (beta chain) was sequenced during a study of blood T cell repertoires in COVID-19. This clone was seen more than once but under ten times. One end of the junction varies from germline; a read error may be responsible. Study processing details: Counts of nucleated cells, estimated from reference gene primer amplification, were obtained. Assay used: immunoSEQ multiplex PCR; TCRdb lists only in-frame clones, some missing. Clonal size and the V and J genes are those of that table, whereas D and trimming came from the DNA. The sample includes about 140,000 clones, around nine tenths of them seen just once. CDR3 length: 14 residues. In germline, CDR1 is MNHEY, CDR2 SVGAGI.

Sequenced input: peripheral blood. This chain connects TRBV6-5 to TRBJ2-7; 7 nucleotides align to TRBD1. The sequence was collected from a man between 60 and 70 years old with active or convalescent COVID-19. CDR3 DNA sequence: TGTGCCAGCAGTTACCGACAGGGTTCCTTCGAGCAGTACTTC. Translation: CASSYRQGSFEQYF.